This T cell receptor (beta chain) stems from a study of cytomegalovirus exposure and HLA in healthy donors. PCR involved 60 Vbeta and 13 Jbeta primers. Clones were read by immunoSEQ multiplex PCR, and TCRdb kept only the in-frame ones, dropping some. Of some 120,000 clones listed, roughly 80% are singletons. With respect to this clone: Antigen unknown.

Study-level points and caveats: As confirmed in vitro, a few CMV-associated chains were specific for CMV antigens. Later findings reportedly placed an Asian-associated ancestry cluster below the approximately 670-donor mean for N-insertions. The study labeled 164 TCR beta chains cytomegalovirus-associated. When analyzed later, a missense DCLRE1C variant was found to be linked to TCR beta V- and J-gene trimming.

Sequenced input: PBMCs. This sequence was found in a man between 45 and 60 years old in good health and CMV-seronegative.

This CDR3 reads CASHPGAWGETQYF. The DNA for the CDR3 is TGTGCCAGCCATCCAGGGGCCTGGGGAGAGACCCAGTACTTC. V and J are TRBV2 and TRBJ2-5, with D perhaps matching TRBD1 (6 bases). Germline-derived CDR1 and CDR2 are SNHLY and FYNNEI. The CDR3 runs 14 residues. V gave up 8 bases and J gave up 4 bases, with 17 bases separating them.